This T cell receptor beta chain comes out of a study of T-cell memory formation after mild COVID-19. Study summary: Largely donor-specific TCR clusters were found.

Study-wide results and caveats: Contracting clones from day 15 to 85 showed balanced CD4/CD8; later expanders favored CD4+.

This clonotype was recorded a few times. Its specificity is not known. CDR3 length: 13 amino acids. Germline values: CDR1 DFQATT, CDR2 SNEGSKA (reference sequence). V shed 4 bases and J 9 bases; nucleotides not matched to a gene: 5. TCRdb passed the 5' RACE reads through MiXCR, listing each CDR3 protein once. The profile shows 250,000 to 300,000 distinct CDR3 sequences, roughly 17% of them singletons. This sequence was found in a man aged 18 to 35 who had mild COVID-19 (a few samples of this study predate the infection). Cell type and time point are not known. This chain links TRBV20-1 with TRBJ2-4, with 11 bases matching TRBD2. Input material: PBMCs or a T cell subset sorted from them (not recorded which). CDR3 residues: CSAISGGDGIQYF. CDR3 DNA sequence: TGCAGTGCTATTAGCGGGGGGGACGGCATTCAGTACTTC.